The sequence of this TCR beta chain was determined in a study of shared clonotypes between healthy human individuals. CDR1 is SGHRS, CDR2 YFSETQ, per germline. This CDR3 contains 16 residues. V trimming: 4 bases; J trimming: 4 bases; junction bases outside the gene matches: 11. Roughly 81 million PBMCs per unsorted sample were used for genomic DNA. Deep-level assay runs were performed. TCRdb keeps only in-frame clones here, not all; method: immunoSEQ multiplex PCR. This table has some 470,000 clones, 60% to 85% appearing once. The chain combines TRBV5-1 with TRBJ2-3, with 8 positions matching TRBD2. The receptor was derived from a woman in her 40s in good health. Some clones in this sample may be carry-over from other donors' samples. Sequenced input: PBMCs. CDR3 protein: CASSRGLSGNADTQYF. The DNA for the CDR3 is TGCGCCAGCAGCCGCGGACTTAGCGGGAACGCAGATACGCAGTATTTT.